The 28 T cell receptor beta chains listed next were all sequenced from one sample in a study of T cell repertoires in cytomegalovirus infection. TCRdb used MiXCR to reprocess the reads, holding one entry per CDR3 protein. The table lists approximately 500,000 distinct CDR3 sequences, roughly 12% of them singletons. Sequences were obtained from PBMCs. The receptors stem from a human donor in good health (CMV status not recorded). Some clones in this sample may be carry-over from other donors' samples.

This clonotype has ten or more counts. This chain joins TRBV10-3 and TRBJ2-5; D remains unclear. CDR3 length: 13 amino acids. Per the germline V gene, CDR1 is ENHRY and CDR2 is SYGVKD. The V and J ends lost 1 base and 5 bases respectively, with 8 bases between them. The CDR3 region is CAISELVVETQYF. The CDR3 DNA follows: TGTGCCATCAGTGAGTTGGTTGTTGAGACCCAGTACTTC.

This clonotype was seen repeatedly, ten times or more. V gene TRBV2 combines with J gene TRBJ1-1; no clear D. V was shortened by 7 bases and J by 0 bases, with 9 bases between the two germline ends. The germline V gene encodes CDR1 SNHLY and CDR2 FYNNEI. The CDR3 spans 13 residues. The CDR3, as DNA: TGTGCCAGCATAAAGGACGTGAACACTGAAGCTTTCTTT. This translates into CASIKDVNTEAFF. Full variable domain (remainder filled in from reference TRBV2 and TRBJ1-1): EPEVTQTPSHQVTQMGQEVILRCVPISNHLYFYWYRQILGQKVEFLVSFYNNEISEKSEIFDDQFSVERPDGSNFTLKIRSTKLEDSAMYFCASIKDVNTEAFFGQGTRLTVV.

This clonotype has ten or more counts. The chain links TRBV9 to TRBJ2-1; 10 bases map to TRBD2. Trimming took 0 bases from V and 0 from J; bases not matched to a gene: 3. The germline gives CDR1 SGDLS, CDR2 YYNGEE. The length of the CDR3 is 17 residues. CDR3 sequence (DNA): TGTGCCAGCAGCGTAGGGGCTAGCGGGGGCTCCTACAATGAGCAGTTCTTC. Amino acids: CASSVGASGGSYNEQFF.

This clonotype came up a few times. The CDR3 nucleotides are TGCGCCAGCAGCTTGGCCATCGGTCAGCGGGATGTTTACGAGCAGTACTTC. Its protein product is CASSLAIGQRDVYEQYF. V is TRBV5-1 and J is TRBJ2-7, with 7 bases fitting TRBD2. Losses at the gene ends were 0 bases for V and 4 bases for J; bases not matched to a gene: 13. Germline CDR1 SGHRS, CDR2 YFSETQ. The CDR3 is 17 residues long.

This clonotype was recorded many times. The chain is built from TRBV7-9 and TRBJ1-4; 9 positions agree with TRBD1. There are 14 residues in the CDR3. The germline CDR1 and CDR2 sequences are SEHNR and FQNEAQ (reference sequence). V was pared by 5 bases and J by 7 bases, with 5 bases of the junction left unmatched. This CDR3 reads CASSDGTGIEKLFF. The CDR3 coding sequence is TGTGCCAGCAGCGATGGGACAGGGATTGAAAAACTGTTTTTT.

In its sample, this clonotype was seen a few times. The rearrangement links TRBV18 to TRBJ1-1; D remains unclear. Looked up from germline, CDR1 is KGHSH and CDR2 is LQKENI. The CDR3 runs to 14 residues. Trimming left V 1 base short and J 0 bases short, with 6 bases between. CDR3 residues: CASSPQSLNTEAFF. The CDR3, as DNA: TGTGCCAGCTCACCACAGTCCCTGAACACTGAAGCTTTCTTT. The full variable domain, in which reference TRBV18 and TRBJ1-1 provide the parts outside the CDR3, is NAGVMQNPRHLVRRRGQEARLRCSPMKGHSHVYWYRQLPEEGLKFMVYLQKENIIDESGMPKERFSAEFPKEGPSILRIQQVVRGDSAAYFCASSPQSLNTEAFFGQGTRLTVV.

At least ten counts were recorded for this clonotype. V is TRBV5-1 and J is TRBJ1-2, with D possibly matching TRBD1 (5 bases). CDR1 is SGHRS, CDR2 YFSETQ, per germline. CDR3 length equals 14 residues. V shed 4 bases and J shed 2 bases, with 12 bases lying between them. CDR3 sequence (DNA): TGCGCCAGCAGCCCGGGGCCGGGAAACTATGGCTACACCTTC. Residues: CASSPGPGNYGYTF. Looking up the rest from reference TRBV5-1 and TRBJ1-2 gives the full variable domain: KAGVTQTPRYLIKTRGQQVTLSCSPISGHRSVSWYQQTPGQGLQFLFEYFSETQRNKGNFPGRFSGRQFSNSRSEMNVSTLELGDSALYLCASSPGPGNYGYTFGSGTRLTVV.

The chain couples TRBV20-1 to TRBJ1-1; D ambiguous. V was cut by 6 bases and J by 2 bases, with 10 bases left in between. CDR3 length: 12 amino acids. CDR1 DFQATT and CDR2 SNEGSKA come from the germline V gene (reference sequence). The CDR3 loop is CSARPFNTEAFF. The CDR3 region has the DNA TGCAGTGCCCGGCCTTTCAACACTGAAGCTTTCTTT.

This clonotype occurred many times. J is TRBJ2-1 and V is TRBV12-5, with 7 bases aligning to TRBD2. The germline CDR1 and CDR2 sequences are LGHNT and FRNRAP. With 7 bases clipped from V and 4 bases from J, the junction kept 10 bases outside the gene matches. The CDR3 extends over 15 amino acids. Here the CDR3 DNA reads TGTGCTAGTGCGGGGGGAGACACCCTTTACAATGAGCAGTTCTTC. Residues: CASAGGDTLYNEQFF.

In regard to this clonotype: Since a much larger clone is just one base distant, this may be a read error. The chain recombines TRBV28 with TRBJ1-1; D uncertain. This CDR3 region has 14 residues. CDR1 and CDR2 (germline): MDHEN, SYDVKM. Trimming took off 3 bases at V and 1 base at J, with 9 bases between the two ends. The chain's CDR3 is CASSFRVGNTEAFF. DNA of the CDR3: TGTGCCAGCAGTTTTCGGGTAGGGAACACTGAAGCTTTCTTT.

This chain uses TRBV3-1 with TRBJ1-1, with TRBD1 identical over 7 bases. The V segment lost 4 bases and the J segment 8 bases; nucleotides outside the gene matches: 13. CDR1 and CDR2 (germline): LGHDT, YNNKEL (reference sequence). The CDR3 sequence is 15 residues long. CDR3 sequence: CASSPPGTALLEAFF. The CDR3 bases are TGTGCCAGCAGCCCTCCTGGGACAGCCCTACTAGAAGCTTTCTTT.

The rearrangement uses TRBV19 and TRBJ1-1; the D gene is possibly TRBD1 (6 bases). V lost 4 bases and J lost 3, with 18 bases in between. CDR1 and CDR2 (germline): LNHDA, SQIVND (reference sequence). The CDR3 contains 16 residues. This CDR3 is CASSTLLTGLYTEAFF. The CDR3 coding sequence is TGTGCCAGTAGTACCCTCCTTACAGGGCTGTACACTGAAGCTTTCTTT.

This clonotype was observed many times. The rearrangement joins TRBV7-8 to TRBJ1-2, with 10 nucleotides matching TRBD1. This CDR3 has 18 residues. CDR1 and CDR2 from the germline V gene are SGHVS and FQNEAQ. The V gene end was trimmed by 5 bases and the J gene end by 5 bases; junction bases not matched to a gene: 17. The CDR3 sequence: CASSQRGRGQGMGYGYTF. The CDR3 DNA is TGTGCCAGCAGCCAGCGCGGACGGGGACAGGGGATGGGGTATGGCTACACCTTC.

This clonotype has a count of ten or more. The CDR3 loop reads CASSLGGLAGFTDTQYF. The CDR3, as DNA: TGTGCCAGCAGCTTGGGAGGACTAGCGGGTTTCACAGATACGCAGTATTTT. This chain joins TRBV5-4 and TRBJ2-3, with 11 bases lining up with TRBD2. The CDR3 extends over 17 amino acids. Germline assignment: CDR1 SGHNT and CDR2 YYREEE (reference sequence). Unmatched junction bases numbered 5, after V lost 0 bases and J lost 2 bases. Looking up the rest from reference TRBV5-4 and TRBJ2-3 gives the full variable domain: ETGVTQSPTHLIKTRGQQVTLRCSSQSGHNTVSWYQQALGQGPQFIFQYYREEENGRGNFPPRFSGLQFPNYSSELNVNALELDDSALYLCASSLGGLAGFTDTQYFGPGTRLTVL.

This clonotype was recorded a few times. This chain links TRBV28 with TRBJ1-5; 7 bases align to TRBD1. The germline V gene has CDR1 MDHEN and CDR2 SYDVKM. V was clipped by 4 bases and J by 6 bases; unmatched bases: 6. CDR3 length equals 14 residues. CDR3 nucleotide sequence: TGTGCCAGCAGTTACAGGGGCGCGGGTCAGCCCCAGCATTTT. Its protein product is CASSYRGAGQPQHF.

This clonotype was found many times. The V gene is TRBV2, the J gene TRBJ1-4, with D unresolved. Trimming pared 3 bases from V and 13 bases from J, leaving 12 bases between. CDR3 size: 12 residues. Germline V gene sequence: CDR1 SNHLY, CDR2 FYNNEI. The CDR3 region is CASSDEGLRLFF. The DNA of the CDR3 is TGTGCCAGCAGTGACGAAGGGTTGAGACTGTTTTTT. The full variable domain, completed using reference TRBV2 and TRBJ1-4, is EPEVTQTPSHQVTQMGQEVILRCVPISNHLYFYWYRQILGQKVEFLVSFYNNEISEKSEIFDDQFSVERPDGSNFTLKIRSTKLEDSAMYFCASSDEGLRLFFGSGTQLSVL.

The V gene is TRBV6-6, the J gene TRBJ2-1; TRBD1 is a possible D gene (8 bases). V lost 6 bases and J lost 7, with 31 bases in between. This CDR3 region has 19 residues. The germline V gene has CDR1 MNHNY and CDR2 SVGAGI (reference sequence). CDR3 DNA: TGTGCCAGCAGGTCCGGACAGGGTCCGATGAGCGGGGTGTGGAATGAGCAGTTCTTC. Residues: CASRSGQGPMSGVWNEQFF.

This chain links TRBV4-1 with TRBJ2-6; D tentatively fits TRBD1 or TRBD2 (5 bases each). The CDR3 has 15 amino acids. Per the germline V gene, CDR1 is MGHRA and CDR2 is YSYEKL. V lost 4 bases to trimming and J lost 4 bases, with 11 bases between them. In nucleotides, the CDR3 is TGCGCCAGCAGCCCGAGCAGGGAGGGGGCCAACGTCCTGACTTTC. Amino acid sequence: CASSPSREGANVLTF.

About this clonotype: This clone may be a read error of a much larger clone one base away. This rearrangement joins TRBV11-2 to TRBJ2-7; 11 bases agree with TRBD1. The junction had 4 bases not matched to a gene; V was cut back by 7 bases and J by 2 bases. The V gene's germline CDR1 is SGHAT and CDR2 FQNNGV. This CDR3 comprises 14 residues. The CDR3 protein is CASTGDRGAYEQYF. The CDR3 coding sequence is TGTGCCAGCACCGGGGACAGGGGGGCCTACGAGCAGTACTTC.

At least ten counts were recorded for this clonotype. The CDR3 spells CASTPLGAGTEAFF. The DNA of the CDR3 is TGTGCCAGCACCCCGTTGGGGGCGGGCACTGAAGCTTTCTTT. The rearrangement uses TRBV7-8 and TRBJ1-1, with a tentative D call TRBD1 (6 bases). The V and J ends lost 7 bases and 4 bases respectively, with 16 bases between them. CDR1 and CDR2 from the germline V gene are SGHVS and FQNEAQ. The length of the CDR3 is 14 residues.

This clonotype was detected only a few times. The genes are TRBV20-1 and TRBJ2-7; 9 bases are shared with TRBD2. V lost 6 bases to trimming and J lost 3 bases; unmatched junction nucleotides: 9. This CDR3 is built from 14 residues. Germline values: CDR1 DFQATT, CDR2 SNEGSKA (reference sequence). The CDR3 is CSATPAGGNYEQYF. The CDR3 region has the DNA TGCAGTGCGACCCCGGCGGGAGGGAACTACGAGCAGTACTTC.

This clonotype was counted many times. The chain carries TRBV6-2 or TRBV6-3 and TRBJ1-1; 11 bases line up with TRBD1. There are 15 residues in the CDR3. Germline CDR1 reads MNHEY; CDR2 reads SVGEGT. J lost 5 bases, V lost 4 bases, and 6 bases had no gene match. CDR3 amino acids: CASSSGQGARTEAFF. The CDR3 DNA follows: TGTGCCAGCAGTTCAGGACAGGGGGCGCGTACTGAAGCTTTCTTT.

This clonotype was detected ten times or more. The chain is built from TRBV28 and TRBJ2-3; D perhaps matches TRBD1 (5 bases). The CDR3 runs to 14 residues. Germline CDR1 is MDHEN and CDR2 is SYDVKM. V lost 6 bases, J lost 2 bases, and 12 bases lay in between. CDR3: CASRSQGNTDTQYF. In DNA, the CDR3 is TGTGCCAGCAGATCCCAGGGAAACACAGATACGCAGTATTTT. Full variable domain (outside the CDR3, taken from reference TRBV28 and TRBJ2-3): DVKVTQSSRYLVKRTGEKVFLECVQDMDHENMFWYRQDPGLGLRLIYFSYDVKMKEKGDIPEGYSVSREKKERFSLILESASTNQTSMYLCASRSQGNTDTQYFGPGTRLTVL.

This clonotype was detected many times. The chain combines TRBV11-3 with TRBJ2-1; perhaps TRBD2 as D (6 bases). The germline V gene has CDR1 SGHNT and CDR2 YENEEA. The CDR3 has 14 residues. The V end lost 5 bases, the J end lost 4 bases, and 12 bases lay between the germline ends. CDR3 residues: CASSTGTSYNEQFF. Here the CDR3 DNA reads TGTGCCAGCAGCACCGGGACTTCGTACAATGAGCAGTTCTTC.

CDR3: CASSGDRGRNEQFF. The CDR3 nucleotides read TGTGCCAGCAGCGGCGACAGGGGGCGTAATGAGCAGTTCTTC. The chain couples TRBV5-8 to TRBJ2-1; 10 nucleotides match TRBD1. The germline CDR1 and CDR2 sequences are SGHTS and YDEGEE. The CDR3 is made up of 14 amino acids. The J segment lost 7 bases and the V segment lost 4 bases, leaving 5 bases of the junction unmatched.

This chain connects TRBV20-1 to TRBJ2-3; D is uncertain. Per the germline V gene, CDR1 is DFQATT and CDR2 is SNEGSKA (reference sequence). V lost 6 bases and J 0 bases, leaving 10 bases between the germline ends. The length of the CDR3 is 13 residues. The CDR3 DNA reads as TGCAGTGCCCGTAGGCCAAGCACAGATACGCAGTATTTT. Translation: CSARRPSTDTQYF.

This clonotype was found many times. V usage is TRBV20-1 and J usage is TRBJ1-5; TRBD1 matches at 8 bases. In germline, CDR1 is DFQATT, CDR2 SNEGSKA (reference sequence). This CDR3 comprises 14 residues. J lost 4 bases, V lost 5 bases, and 7 bases had no gene match. The CDR3 reads CSAPDRVLNQPQHF. CDR3 DNA sequence: TGCAGTGCTCCGGACAGGGTGTTAAATCAGCCCCAGCATTTT.

This clonotype was detected ten times or more. The chain carries TRBV7-2 and TRBJ2-1; 7 bases are shared with TRBD2. The trim removed 6 bases at V and 9 bases at J, leaving 2 bases unmatched. This CDR3 has 11 amino acids. Per germline, CDR1 SGHTA and CDR2 FQGNSA. In DNA, the CDR3 is TGTGCCAGCAGTCTAGCGGTTGAGCAGTTCTTC. It specifies CASSLAVEQFF.